The text below deals with one TCR beta chain. The CDR3 consists of 13 residues. V trimming: 4 bases; J trimming: 5 bases; junction bases outside the gene matches: 5. CDR1 SGHNT and CDR2 YYREEE come from the germline V gene (reference sequence). The data belong to a study of cytomegalovirus exposure and HLA in healthy donors. Sampled while nominally healthy, donors likely had unrecorded immune exposures. PCR primers comprised 60 Vbeta and 13 Jbeta primers. Clones were sequenced by immunoSEQ multiplex PCR, and TCRdb holds only the in-frame ones, with some missing. The table has roughly 99,000 clones, nearly 80% seen once.

Sequencing input: PBMCs. This TCR was sampled from a woman aged 35 to 49 in good health and CMV-seronegative. The chain carries TRBV5-4 and TRBJ1-2, with 7 nucleotides matching TRBD1. CDR3 sequence: CASSVTGVYGYTF. The CDR3 region has the DNA TGTGCCAGCAGCGTAACAGGGGTATATGGCTACACCTTC.